This T cell receptor (beta chain) was identified during a study of cytomegalovirus exposure and HLA in healthy donors. Broader study findings: TCR sequences were mostly rare, though some public TCRs occurred in many donors. In an earlier analysis, about 90% or about 30%: the productive usage of most TCR beta V segments. The classifier reportedly diagnosed cytomegalovirus status with high sensitivity and specificity. In vitro testing confirmed a few CMV-associated chains as specific for CMV antigens.

PCR amplification relied on 60 Vbeta primers (plus 13 Jbeta primers). Method: immunoSEQ multiplex PCR; TCRdb's copy keeps in-frame clones and lacks some. Among 150,000 to 200,000 clones listed, over 65% were seen once. The length of the CDR3 is 15 residues. Germline V gives CDR1 SGHTA, CDR2 FQGNSA. Deletions cut 3 bases from V and 8 bases from J, with 14 bases between. Remarks on this clone: What it binds is not known.

The sequencing sample was made of PBMCs. The chain recombines TRBV7-2 with TRBJ1-6; tentative D call: TRBD1 (5 bases). This TCR came from a woman in her twenties or thirties in good health and CMV-seronegative. The CDR3 DNA reads as TGTGCCAGCAGCTTCGGGCGGCAGGGTTATTCACCCCTCCACTTT. Its translation is CASSFGRQGYSPLHF.